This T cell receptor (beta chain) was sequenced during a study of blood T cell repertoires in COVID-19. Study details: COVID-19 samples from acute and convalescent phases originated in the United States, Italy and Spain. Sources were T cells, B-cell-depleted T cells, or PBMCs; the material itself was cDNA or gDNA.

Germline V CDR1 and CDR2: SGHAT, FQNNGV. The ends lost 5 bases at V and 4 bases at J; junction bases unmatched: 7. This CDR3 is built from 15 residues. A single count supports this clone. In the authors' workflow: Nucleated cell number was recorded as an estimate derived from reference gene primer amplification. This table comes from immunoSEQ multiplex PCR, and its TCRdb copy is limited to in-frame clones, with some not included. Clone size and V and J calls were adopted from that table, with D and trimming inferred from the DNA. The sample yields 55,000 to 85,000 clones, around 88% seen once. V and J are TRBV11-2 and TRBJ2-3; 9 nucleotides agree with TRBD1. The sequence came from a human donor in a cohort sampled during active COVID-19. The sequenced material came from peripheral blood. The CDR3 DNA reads TGTGCCAGCAGCGCTCCGGGACAGGGCCCAGATACGCAGTATTTT. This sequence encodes CASSAPGQGPDTQYF.